This record concerns one TCR beta chain sequence. Here immunoSEQ multiplex PCR was the method, and the copy in TCRdb shows in-frame clones only, minus some. The sample records about 300,000 clones, over 75% being singletons. Those who participated ranged in age from about 18 to 89 years and resided in 20 to 30 US areas. These data originate in a study of blood T cell repertoires in COVID-19. Study-wide background: The cDNA or gDNA used as material had been derived from T cells, B-cell-depleted T cells, or PBMCs.

Losses at the gene ends were 10 bases for V and 1 base for J; bases not matched to a gene: 8. CDR1 and CDR2 (germline): MNHEY, SVGAGI. This CDR3 has 14 residues. The chain is built from TRBV6-5 and TRBJ2-3; 7 nucleotides align to TRBD1. The origin of this receptor is a woman aged 18-29 years who had recovered from COVID-19. Sequencing input: PBMCs or T cells enriched from blood (not recorded which). CDR3 bases: TGTGCCACATCTCAGGGGGACCGCACAGATACGCAGTATTTT. It translates to CATSQGDRTDTQYF.